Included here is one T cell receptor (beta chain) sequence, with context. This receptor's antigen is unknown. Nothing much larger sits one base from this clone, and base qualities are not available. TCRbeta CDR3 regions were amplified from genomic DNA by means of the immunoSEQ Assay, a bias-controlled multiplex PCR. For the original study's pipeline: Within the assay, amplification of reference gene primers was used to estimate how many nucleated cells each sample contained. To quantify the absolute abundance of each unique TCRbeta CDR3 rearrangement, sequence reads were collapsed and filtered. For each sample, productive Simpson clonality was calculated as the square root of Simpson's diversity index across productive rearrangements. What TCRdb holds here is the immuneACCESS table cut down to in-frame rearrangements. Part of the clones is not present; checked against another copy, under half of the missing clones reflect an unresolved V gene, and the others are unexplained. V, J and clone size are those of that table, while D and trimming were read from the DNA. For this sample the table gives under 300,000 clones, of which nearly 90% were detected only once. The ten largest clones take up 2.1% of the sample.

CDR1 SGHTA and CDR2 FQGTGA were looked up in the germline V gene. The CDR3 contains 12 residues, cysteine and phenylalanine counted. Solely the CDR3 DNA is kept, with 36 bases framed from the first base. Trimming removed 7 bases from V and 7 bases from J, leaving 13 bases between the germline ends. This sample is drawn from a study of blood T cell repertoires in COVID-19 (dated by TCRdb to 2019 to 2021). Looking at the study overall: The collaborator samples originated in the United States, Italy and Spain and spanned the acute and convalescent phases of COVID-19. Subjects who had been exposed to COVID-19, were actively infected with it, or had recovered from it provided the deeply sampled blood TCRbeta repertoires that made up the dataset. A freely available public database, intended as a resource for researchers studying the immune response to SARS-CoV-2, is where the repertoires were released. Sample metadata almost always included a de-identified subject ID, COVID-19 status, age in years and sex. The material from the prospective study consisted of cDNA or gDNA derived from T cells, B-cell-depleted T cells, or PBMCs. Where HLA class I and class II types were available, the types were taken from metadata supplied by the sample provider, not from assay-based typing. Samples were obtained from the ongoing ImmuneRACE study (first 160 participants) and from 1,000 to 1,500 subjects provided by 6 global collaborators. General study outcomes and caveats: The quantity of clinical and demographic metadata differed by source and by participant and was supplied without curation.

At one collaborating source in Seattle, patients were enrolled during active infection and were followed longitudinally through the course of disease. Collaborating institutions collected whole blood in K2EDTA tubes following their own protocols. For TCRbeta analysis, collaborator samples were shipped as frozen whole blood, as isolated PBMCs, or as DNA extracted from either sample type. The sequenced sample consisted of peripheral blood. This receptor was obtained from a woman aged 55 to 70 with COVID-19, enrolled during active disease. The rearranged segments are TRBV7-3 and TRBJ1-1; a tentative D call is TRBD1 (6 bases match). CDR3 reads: CASKMQQGEAFF. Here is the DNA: TGTGCCAGCAAGATGCAACAGGGTGAAGCTTTCTTT.